The 10 T cell receptor beta chains below come from one sample, sequenced in a study of T cells in Graves' hyperthyroidism and ophthalmopathy. RNA transcripts served as the template for amplifying TCR beta CDR3 regions. An initial round of RT-PCR targeting the TCR CDR3 relied on the HTBI primer set. TCRdb recomputed calls from the multiplex PCR reads with MiXCR, one row per CDR3 protein. The data contain about 570,000 distinct CDR3 sequences, 14% of them singletons. The material sequenced was blood. The receptors were sampled from a woman aged 40 to 50 with Graves' hyperthyroidism.

This clonotype was detected ten times or more. The chain recombines TRBV7-8 with TRBJ2-1; perhaps TRBD2 as D (5 bases). CDR3 size: 15 residues. The V and J ends lost 2 bases and 5 bases respectively, with 13 bases between them. Germline V CDR1 and CDR2: SGHVS, FQNEAQ. CDR3 sequence: CASSLSSGHHNEQFF. The CDR3 DNA follows: TGTGCCAGCAGCTTATCGAGCGGCCACCACAATGAGCAGTTCTTC.

This clonotype has a handful of counts. The chain carries TRBV30 and TRBJ2-5, with unresolved D. The CDR3 sequence is 14 residues long. Trimming cost V 0 bases and J 7 bases, with 15 bases left between them. Germline CDR1 GTSNPN, CDR2 SVGIG (reference sequence). The CDR3 loop is CAWSVVGIKVTQYF. The CDR3 nucleotides are TGTGCCTGGAGTGTAGTAGGGATTAAAGTGACCCAGTACTTC.

The CDR3 sequence: CASSTGDLRQETQYF. The CDR3, as DNA: TGCGCCAGTTCGACAGGGGATCTTCGGCAAGAGACCCAGTACTTC. V usage is TRBV5-1 and J usage is TRBJ2-5; the match to TRBD1 covers 8 bases. Germline V gene lookup returns CDR1 SGHRS and CDR2 YFSETQ. The CDR3 loop spans 15 amino acids. Trimming at V came to 8 bases and at J to 2 bases, leaving 11 bases not matched to a gene.

This clonotype was seen repeatedly, ten times or more. This rearrangement joins TRBV11-3 to TRBJ2-7; no reliable D call. The CDR3 loop spans 13 amino acids. Trimming cost V 3 bases and J 6 bases, with 12 bases left between them. Germline CDR1 is SGHNT and CDR2 is YENEEA. The CDR3 is CASSLGLWGEQYF. The CDR3 nucleotides read TGTGCCAGCAGCTTGGGTCTGTGGGGCGAGCAGTACTTC.

This clonotype was counted at least ten times. This rearrangement joins TRBV18 to TRBJ1-5, with D hard to call. V lost 3 bases and J 0 bases, leaving 12 bases between the germline ends. Germline V gene lookup returns CDR1 KGHSH and CDR2 LQKENI. The CDR3 runs 16 residues. DNA for the CDR3: TGTGCCAGCTCACCCCGACACGGAAATAGCAATCAGCCCCAGCATTTT. Translation gives CASSPRHGNSNQPQHF.

The sample holds many counts of this clonotype. This chain connects TRBV20-1 to TRBJ2-7; D possibly corresponds to TRBD2 (6 bases). This CDR3 spans 14 amino acids. In germline, CDR1 is DFQATT, CDR2 SNEGSKA (reference sequence). V lost 6 bases and J 0 bases, leaving 15 bases between the germline ends. The CDR3 protein is CSAAPGLSSYEQYF. In DNA form, the CDR3 reads TGCAGTGCAGCTCCGGGACTTAGCTCCTACGAGCAGTACTTC.

This clonotype was recorded many times. The chain is built from TRBV10-3 and TRBJ2-5; D gene uncertain. The germline gives CDR1 ENHRY, CDR2 SYGVKD. Between the trimmed V and J ends, which lost 2 bases and 4 bases, there was a span of 11 bases. The CDR3 totals 14 residues. Here the CDR3 DNA reads TGTGCCATCAGTGAGCCGTCAGCCGGAGAGACCCAGTACTTC. Protein product: CAISEPSAGETQYF.

The chain joins TRBV7-8 to TRBJ1-5; no definite D call. CDR1 is SGHVS, CDR2 FQNEAQ, per germline. The CDR3 is made up of 16 amino acids. Between the trimmed V and J ends, which lost 2 bases and 0 bases, there was a span of 11 bases. The CDR3 spells CASSLYRLYSNQPQHF. CDR3 in DNA: TGTGCCAGCAGCTTATACCGATTGTATAGCAATCAGCCCCAGCATTTT. Full variable domain (outside the CDR3, taken from reference TRBV7-8 and TRBJ1-5): GAGVSQSPRYKVAKRGQDVALRCDPISGHVSLFWYQQALGQGPEFLTYFQNEAQLDKSGLPSDRFFAERPEGSVSTLKIQRTQQEDSAVYLCASSLYRLYSNQPQHFGDGTRLSIL.

This clonotype was seen only once. The CDR3 loop reads CASSTRLRQTQETQYF. CDR3 DNA sequence: TGTGCCAGTAGTACTCGTCTTCGACAGACCCAAGAGACCCAGTACTTC. The gene calls are TRBV19 and TRBJ2-5; a weak D match, TRBD1 (5 bases). The CDR3 totals 16 residues. CDR1 LNHDA and CDR2 SQIVND come from the germline V gene (reference sequence). Trimming stripped 4 bases from V and 1 base from J, with 16 bases between.

This clonotype was observed many times. The chain couples TRBV7-9 to TRBJ2-7, with 8 bases matching TRBD1. After removal of 1 base from V and 6 bases from J, the junction contained 5 bases not matched to a gene. Germline CDR1 reads SEHNR; CDR2 reads FQNEAQ (reference sequence). This CDR3 region has 14 residues. The CDR3 region is CASSLGQGFPEQYF. Written as DNA, the CDR3 is TGTGCCAGCAGCTTAGGACAGGGGTTTCCCGAGCAGTACTTC.